This record concerns one T cell receptor beta chain sequence. The data belong to a study of blood T cell repertoires in COVID-19. Background on the study: The United States, Italy and Spain provided the acute and convalescent COVID-19 samples. In each case, the material was cDNA or gDNA derived from T cells, B-cell-depleted T cells, or PBMCs.

The CDR3 runs to 13 residues. Profiling relied on immunoSEQ multiplex PCR, and the TCRdb table lists in-frame clones only, not all of them. The sample yields about 100,000 clones, 85% seen once. Sequenced material: peripheral blood. V usage is TRBV21-1 and J usage is TRBJ2-7; the D segment call TRBD2 is taken from the table without a DNA check. TRBV21-1 is a documented pseudogene. The TCR sequence derives from a man in his sixties with acute or convalescent COVID-19. CDR3 sequence (DNA): TGTGCCAGCGGCGGCGGGAGTTCGTACGAGCAGTACTTC. Its translation is CASGGGSSYEQYF.